Detailed here is one T cell receptor (beta chain). The data were obtained in a study of blood T cell repertoires in COVID-19. About the study: The origin of the acute and convalescent COVID-19 samples was the United States, Italy and Spain. Sources were T cells, B-cell-depleted T cells, or PBMCs; the material itself was cDNA or gDNA.

The CDR3 length is 14 residues. Per the germline V gene, CDR1 is SEHNR and CDR2 is FQNEAQ (reference sequence). The V end was cut by 2 bases, the J end by 1 base, with 8 bases between. Original handling: Amplification of reference gene primers provided the estimated nucleated cell counts. Profiled with immunoSEQ multiplex PCR; TCRdb holds only in-frame clones, not every one. V, J and clone size were drawn from that table, and D and trimming were deduced from the DNA. The table has some 460,000 clones, about 89% seen once. The TCR originated in a woman in her 30s with acute or convalescent COVID-19. The rearrangement uses TRBV7-9 and TRBJ2-5; maybe TRBD2 (6 bases). The sequenced sample consisted of peripheral blood. CDR3 region: CASSLTSRQETQYF. The CDR3, as DNA: TGTGCCAGCAGCTTAACTAGCCGCCAAGAGACCCAGTACTTC.